The clone carrying this T cell receptor (beta chain) has more than one count but fewer than ten. Its target is unknown. Each TCR beta cDNA library carried unique molecular identifiers. There were about 1 to 10 million T cells, and about 540,000 cDNA molecules came from them. TCRdb reprocessed the PCR reads with MiXCR, giving one entry per CDR3 protein. The top ten hold approximately 0.6% of the sample, which has hundreds of thousands of distinct CDR3 sequences, roughly 27% seen once. This entry belongs to a study of post-analysis software for immune sequencing data. About the study: The patients showed relapsing-remitting, secondary progressive and progressive-relapsing multiple sclerosis courses. Study-level findings and limits: Strong same-batch co-clustering of samples appeared with F measure clustering. Versus controls, multiple sclerosis patients showed significantly lower diversity (normalized Chao1). Patients used about 5 TRBV segments, including TRBV5-6, TRBV5-1 and TRBV20-1, more often than controls.

V shed 5 bases, J shed 7 bases, and the junction held 11 bases outside the gene matches. Per germline, CDR1 SNHLY and CDR2 FYNNEI. The CDR3 sequence is 15 residues long. Sequencing was done on a sample of blood. This receptor was obtained from a girl between 10 and 17 years old with multiple sclerosis. The chain employs TRBV2 and TRBJ1-2, with 9 bases identical to TRBD1. The CDR3 spells CASSNLNTGGGGYTF. The CDR3 bases are TGTGCCAGCAGTAACTTAAATACAGGGGGCGGTGGCTACACCTTC.